Below, 5 T cell receptor beta chains from the same sample are listed, as sequenced in a study of shared clonotypes between healthy human individuals. Profiled with immunoSEQ multiplex PCR; TCRdb holds only in-frame clones, not every one. Of about 1 million clones listed, around 76% are singletons. Material: memory CD4+ T cells sorted from blood. Specified subset: CD45RA-negative fraction. The receptor source for this set is a man aged 18 to 30 in good health.

This sequence joins TRBV29-1 and TRBJ2-7; D possibly uses TRBD1 or TRBD2 (5 bases each). Trimming removed 4 bases from V and 2 bases from J, with 12 bases in between. Germline V gives CDR1 SQVTM, CDR2 ANQGSEA. The CDR3 spans 13 residues. The DNA of the CDR3 is TGCAGCGTTGGGGACGGGAATCCCTACGAGCAGTACTTC. Translated: CSVGDGNPYEQYF.

This clone was seen only a few times. J is TRBJ2-7 and V is TRBV7-8; D is unclear. Trimming cost V 5 bases and J 2 bases, with 16 bases left between them. Germline CDR1 reads SGHVS; CDR2 reads FQNEAQ. The CDR3 totals 15 residues. CDR3 nucleotides: TGTGCCAGCAGCCTCGAACAATTACCAACCTACGAGCAGTACTTC. Residues: CASSLEQLPTYEQYF.

The V call is TRBV6-1, the J call TRBJ2-2, with D tentatively TRBD1 or TRBD2 (6 bases each). CDR1 and CDR2 (germline): MNHNS, SASEGT. V gave up 1 base and J gave up 1 base, with 13 bases separating them. This CDR3 region has 17 residues. The CDR3 DNA reads TGTGCCAGCAGTGAAGGTTGGGGGGCGGGGAACACCGGGGAGCTGTTTTTT. Its protein is CASSEGWGAGNTGELFF.

This clone came up a few times. V usage is TRBV18 and J usage is TRBJ2-7; D ambiguous. The V and J ends lost 3 bases and 6 bases respectively, with 9 bases between them. This CDR3 is built from 12 residues. The germline V gene has CDR1 KGHSH and CDR2 LQKENI. CDR3 amino acids: CASSPSTREQYF. The CDR3 bases are TGTGCCAGCTCACCGTCAACCCGCGAGCAGTACTTC.

This clone was detected a few times. Other DNA sequences from this sample encode an identical CDR3 as well. This chain joins TRBV18 and TRBJ2-2; possible D gene TRBD1, 6 bases. V shed 3 bases and J shed 0 bases, with 8 bases lying between them. Looked up from germline, CDR1 is KGHSH and CDR2 is LQKENI. The CDR3 length is 15 residues. This chain's CDR3 is CASSPRGANTGELFF. CDR3 DNA sequence: TGTGCCAGCTCACCCAGGGGAGCGAACACCGGGGAGCTGTTTTTT.